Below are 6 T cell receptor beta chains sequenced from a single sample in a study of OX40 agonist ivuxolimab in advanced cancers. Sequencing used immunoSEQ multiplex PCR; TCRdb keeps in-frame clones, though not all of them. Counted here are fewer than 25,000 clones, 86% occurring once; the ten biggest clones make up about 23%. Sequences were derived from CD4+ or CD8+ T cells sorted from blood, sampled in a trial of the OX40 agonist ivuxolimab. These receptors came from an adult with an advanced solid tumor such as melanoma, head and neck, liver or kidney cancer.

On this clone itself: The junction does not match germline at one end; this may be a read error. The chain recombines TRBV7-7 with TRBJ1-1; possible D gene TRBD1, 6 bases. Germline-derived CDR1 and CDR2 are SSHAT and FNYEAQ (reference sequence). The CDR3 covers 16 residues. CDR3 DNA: TGTGCTAGCAGCCCGCTCCCATATCAGGGGACCACTGAAGCTTTCTTT. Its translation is CASSPLPYQGTTEAFF.

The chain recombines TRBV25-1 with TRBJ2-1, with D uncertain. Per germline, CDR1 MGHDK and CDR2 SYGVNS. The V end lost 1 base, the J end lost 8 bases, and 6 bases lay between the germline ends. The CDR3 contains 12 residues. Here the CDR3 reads CASSESVYEQFF. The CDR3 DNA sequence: TGTGCCAGCAGTGAATCGGTTTATGAGCAGTTCTTC.

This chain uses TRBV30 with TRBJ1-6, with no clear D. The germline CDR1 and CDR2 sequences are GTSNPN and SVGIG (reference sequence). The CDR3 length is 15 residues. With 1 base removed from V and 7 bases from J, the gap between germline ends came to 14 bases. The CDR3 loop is CAWSALDGENSPLHF. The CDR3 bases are TGTGCCTGGAGTGCCCTGGACGGGGAGAATTCACCCCTCCACTTT. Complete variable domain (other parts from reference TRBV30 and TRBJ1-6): SQTIHQWPATLVQPVGSPLSLECTVEGTSNPNLYWYRQAAGRGLQLLFYSVGIGQISSEVPQNLSASRPQDRQFILSSKKLLLSDSGFYLCAWSALDGENSPLHFGNGTRLTVT.

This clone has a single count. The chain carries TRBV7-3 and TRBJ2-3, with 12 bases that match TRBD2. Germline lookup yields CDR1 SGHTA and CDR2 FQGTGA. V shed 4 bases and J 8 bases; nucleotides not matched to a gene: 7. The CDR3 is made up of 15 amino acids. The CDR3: CASSSSTSGGTTQYF. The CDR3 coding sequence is TGTGCCAGCAGCTCCTCGACTAGCGGGGGTACTACGCAGTATTTT.

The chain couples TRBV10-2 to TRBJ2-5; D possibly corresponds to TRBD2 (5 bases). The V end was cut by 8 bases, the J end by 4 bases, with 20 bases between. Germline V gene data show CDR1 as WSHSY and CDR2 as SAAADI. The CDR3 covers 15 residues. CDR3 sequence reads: CASCRELRAPETQYF. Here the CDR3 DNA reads TGCGCCAGCTGTCGAGAGTTGAGGGCCCCAGAGACCCAGTACTTC.

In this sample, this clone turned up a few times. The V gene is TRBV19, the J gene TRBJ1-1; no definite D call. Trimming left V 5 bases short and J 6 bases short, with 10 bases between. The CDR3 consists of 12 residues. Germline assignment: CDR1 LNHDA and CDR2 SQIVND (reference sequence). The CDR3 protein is CASSAVGSEAFF. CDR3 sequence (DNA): TGTGCCAGTAGTGCCGTGGGATCTGAAGCTTTCTTT.